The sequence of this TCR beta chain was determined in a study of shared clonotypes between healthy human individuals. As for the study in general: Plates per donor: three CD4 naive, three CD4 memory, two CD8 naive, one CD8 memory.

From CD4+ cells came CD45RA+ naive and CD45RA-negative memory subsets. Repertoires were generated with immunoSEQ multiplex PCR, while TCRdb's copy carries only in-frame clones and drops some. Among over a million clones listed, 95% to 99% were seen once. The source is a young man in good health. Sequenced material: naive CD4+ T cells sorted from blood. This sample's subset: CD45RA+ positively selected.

DNA of the CDR3: TGTGCCAGCACTCCGCCTGGCGGGAGTTCGGAGACCCAGTACTTC. This sequence encodes CASTPPGGSSETQYF. V gene TRBV25-1 combines with J gene TRBJ2-5; TRBD2 matches 7 bases. The V gene end was trimmed by 7 bases and the J gene end by 5 bases; junction bases not matched to a gene: 13. This CDR3 is 15 amino acids long. Germline assignment: CDR1 MGHDK and CDR2 SYGVNS.